Each of the 30 T cell receptor beta chains below was sequenced from the same sample in a study of cytomegalovirus exposure and HLA in healthy donors. The PCR made use of 60 Vbeta and 13 Jbeta primers. TCRdb's table, derived via immunoSEQ multiplex PCR, lists solely in-frame clones and lacks some. The profile shows around 130,000 clones, around 80% of them singletons. Sequences were obtained from PBMCs. These receptors all stem from a man aged 30 to 45 in good health and CMV-seronegative.

CDR3 sequence (DNA): TGCGCCAGCAGCCAAGCCTCGACAGGGTGGTTCGGGGAGCTGTTTTTT. It encodes CASSQASTGWFGELFF. The J gene is TRBJ2-2, the V gene TRBV4-3; 7 bases map to TRBD1. CDR3 length equals 16 residues. Trimming took 1 base from V and 7 from J; bases not matched to a gene: 9. Germline lookup yields CDR1 LGHNA and CDR2 YSLEER.

J is TRBJ1-5 and V is TRBV28, with 7 bases lining up with TRBD1. The CDR3 totals 16 residues. The J segment lost 6 bases and the V segment lost 4 bases, leaving 12 bases of the junction unmatched. Per germline, CDR1 MDHEN and CDR2 SYDVKM. CDR3 DNA: TGTGCCAGCAGTTCCCAGACAGGGAGGTCGGGTCAGCCCCAGCATTTT. Its protein product is CASSSQTGRSGQPQHF.

This rearrangement joins TRBV6-5 to TRBJ1-5; 7 bases map to TRBD1. With 5 bases clipped from V and 3 bases from J, the junction kept 7 bases outside the gene matches. The CDR3 runs 15 residues. Germline CDR1 is MNHEY and CDR2 is SVGAGI. The CDR3 loop is CASSVRDSTNQPQHF. In DNA, the CDR3 is TGTGCCAGCAGTGTCCGGGACAGCACCAATCAGCCCCAGCATTTT.

The rearrangement joins TRBV2 to TRBJ1-6; D gene uncertain. V lost 4 bases to trimming and J lost 10 bases, with 14 bases between them. Germline V lookup: CDR1 SNHLY, CDR2 FYNNEI. The CDR3 runs to 14 residues. The DNA for the CDR3 is TGTGCCAGCAGTGCCCTTAGGGAGAGATCACCCCTCCACTTT. It translates to CASSALRERSPLHF.

The rearrangement joins TRBV18 to TRBJ2-5; the D is unclear. Germline loops: CDR1 KGHSH, CDR2 LQKENI. This CDR3 is built from 13 residues. Trimming stripped 1 base from V and 4 bases from J, with 7 bases between. CDR3 in amino acids: CASSPRSGETQYF. CDR3 sequence (DNA): TGTGCCAGCTCACCACGATCCGGAGAGACCCAGTACTTC. The full variable domain, completed using reference TRBV18 and TRBJ2-5, is NAGVMQNPRHLVRRRGQEARLRCSPMKGHSHVYWYRQLPEEGLKFMVYLQKENIIDESGMPKERFSAEFPKEGPSILRIQQVVRGDSAAYFCASSPRSGETQYFGPGTRLLVL.

The gene calls are TRBV14 and TRBJ1-1; 8 positions match TRBD1. V shed 4 bases and J 2 bases; nucleotides not matched to a gene: 9. CDR3 length: 16 amino acids. Germline CDR1 is SGHDN and CDR2 is FVKESK. DNA for the CDR3: TGTGCCAGCAGCCTGCACCCCGGGACAGGCAACACTGAAGCTTTCTTT. It codes for CASSLHPGTGNTEAFF.

This clone showed up just once. The gene calls are TRBV7-2 and TRBJ2-3; TRBD2 matches at 14 bases. This CDR3 comprises 19 residues. Germline assignment: CDR1 SGHTA and CDR2 FQGNSA. Unmatched junction bases numbered 14, after V lost 7 bases and J lost 2 bases. CDR3 loop: CASIRTGTSGGRFTDTQYF. The CDR3 bases are TGTGCCAGCATCCGCACCGGGACTAGCGGGGGCCGTTTCACAGATACGCAGTATTTT.

The chain couples TRBV5-1 to TRBJ1-6, with D unclear. This CDR3 contains 17 residues. V lost 6 bases to trimming and J lost 0 bases, with 16 bases between them. Germline assignment: CDR1 SGHRS and CDR2 YFSETQ. CDR3 protein: CASKFGVRSSYNSPLHF. As DNA, the CDR3 is TGCGCCAGCAAGTTCGGTGTGCGGAGCTCCTATAATTCACCCCTCCACTTT.

This chain connects TRBV28 to TRBJ1-5; 10 bases map to TRBD1. J was trimmed by 8 bases and V by 4 bases; bases with no gene match: 8. This CDR3 spans 15 amino acids. Germline V gene lookup returns CDR1 MDHEN and CDR2 SYDVKM. CDR3 bases: TGTGCCAGCAGTTCGTGGACAGGGGGGTTGGAGCCCCAGCATTTT. Its translation: CASSSWTGGLEPQHF.

The rearrangement links TRBV10-3 to TRBJ1-1; the match to TRBD1 covers 7 bases. The ends lost 3 bases at V and 1 base at J; junction bases unmatched: 11. CDR3 length: 17 amino acids. In germline, CDR1 is ENHRY, CDR2 SYGVKD. Written as DNA, the CDR3 is TGTGCCATCAGTGACCAGCATAACAGGGACAGGAACACTGAAGCTTTCTTT. Translating it yields CAISDQHNRDRNTEAFF.

This chain links TRBV7-2 with TRBJ2-7, with a possible D match to TRBD2 (6 bases). Trimming removed 4 bases at V and 0 bases at J, with 10 bases between. Germline V gene lookup returns CDR1 SGHTA and CDR2 FQGNSA. CDR3 length: 14 amino acids. The CDR3 region is CASSSSGDSYEQYF. CDR3 coding DNA: TGTGCCAGCAGCTCATCGGGGGACTCCTACGAGCAGTACTTC.

The gene calls are TRBV10-3 and TRBJ2-7, with 12 bases matching TRBD1. This CDR3 has 17 amino acids. CDR1 and CDR2 (germline): ENHRY, SYGVKD. The V gene end was trimmed by 6 bases and the J gene end by 5 bases; junction bases not matched to a gene: 14. CDR3 residues: CAIRPGTGGDGKHEQYF. The CDR3 DNA sequence: TGTGCCATCAGACCCGGGACAGGGGGCGATGGGAAGCACGAGCAGTACTTC.

The chain couples TRBV30 to TRBJ1-1; D might be TRBD1 (5 bases). CDR3 length equals 14 residues. The germline CDR1 and CDR2 sequences are GTSNPN and SVGIG (reference sequence). V lost 3 bases and J 4 bases, leaving 15 bases between the germline ends. The CDR3 sequence: CAWSLSRASTEAFF. The CDR3 DNA sequence: TGTGCCTGGAGCCTATCCAGGGCAAGCACTGAAGCTTTCTTT.

The chain couples TRBV28 to TRBJ2-7; TRBD2 agrees at 7 bases. The V gene end was trimmed by 4 bases and the J gene end by 2 bases; junction bases not matched to a gene: 8. The V gene's germline CDR1 is MDHEN and CDR2 SYDVKM. The CDR3 is 15 amino acids. In nucleotides, the CDR3 is TGTGCCAGCAGTTCGAGCGGGGCCCGTCCCTACGAGCAGTACTTC. It codes for CASSSSGARPYEQYF. Full variable domain (rest looked up from reference TRBV28 and TRBJ2-7): DVKVTQSSRYLVKRTGEKVFLECVQDMDHENMFWYRQDPGLGLRLIYFSYDVKMKEKGDIPEGYSVSREKKERFSLILESASTNQTSMYLCASSSSGARPYEQYFGPGTRLTVT.

J is TRBJ2-7 and V is TRBV6-1, with D possibly matching TRBD1 (6 bases). The V end lost 1 base, the J end lost 2 bases, and 9 bases lay between the germline ends. The CDR3 extends over 14 amino acids. Germline values: CDR1 MNHNS, CDR2 SASEGT. The DNA for the CDR3 is TGTGCCAGCAGTGAAGGGGCAGGGGCCTACGAGCAGTACTTC. It codes for CASSEGAGAYEQYF.

V gene TRBV20-1 combines with J gene TRBJ2-1; weak D call: TRBD2 (6 bases). Germline V lookup: CDR1 DFQATT, CDR2 SNEGSKA (reference sequence). Trimming cost V 5 bases and J 8 bases, with 10 bases left between them. This CDR3 has 11 residues. For the CDR3, the DNA is TGCAGTGCTGGACTAATCTATGAGCAGTTCTTC. This gives the protein CSAGLIYEQFF.

The rearrangement joins TRBV10-2 to TRBJ2-2; TRBD2 aligns across 11 bases. CDR3 length equals 12 residues. Germline lookup yields CDR1 WSHSY and CDR2 SAAADI. The junction had 3 bases not matched to a gene; V was cut back by 5 bases and J by 13 bases. The CDR3 spells CASSTSGGGLFF. CDR3 in DNA: TGCGCCAGCAGTACTAGCGGGGGAGGGCTGTTTTTT.

J is TRBJ2-2 and V is TRBV28, with TRBD1 identical over 8 bases. CDR1 and CDR2 from the germline V gene are MDHEN and SYDVKM. The V and J ends lost 6 bases and 7 bases, in that order; junction bases with no gene match: 7. There are 14 residues in the CDR3. CDR3 region: CASRIQGGVGELFF. The CDR3 DNA reads TGTGCCAGCAGGATACAGGGGGGCGTCGGGGAGCTGTTTTTT.

The rearrangement joins TRBV15 to TRBJ2-3; 8 bases map to TRBD1. The junction had 9 bases not matched to a gene; V was cut back by 5 bases and J by 2 bases. In germline, CDR1 is LNHNV, CDR2 YYDKDF (reference sequence). The CDR3 runs 16 residues. DNA of the CDR3: TGTGCCACCAGCCCCGCTCGGACAGGGCCCACAGATACGCAGTATTTT. Its translation is CATSPARTGPTDTQYF.

V is TRBV27 and J is TRBJ2-7, with 8 bases matching TRBD2. Trimming at V came to 4 bases and at J to 2 bases, leaving 1 base not matched to a gene. The CDR3 has 13 residues. Germline CDR1 reads MNHEY; CDR2 reads SMNVEV (reference sequence). CDR3 in amino acids: CASSSGGPYEQYF. DNA of the CDR3: TGTGCCAGCAGTTCGGGGGGGCCCTACGAGCAGTACTTC.

This clone has only one observation. The chain joins TRBV5-1 to TRBJ1-1, with TRBD1 identical over 7 bases. The CDR3 spans 16 residues. Germline V CDR1 and CDR2: SGHRS, YFSETQ. After removal of 1 base from V and 5 bases from J, the junction contained 11 bases not matched to a gene. Here the CDR3 reads CASSLRADRAGTEAFF. DNA for the CDR3: TGCGCCAGCAGCTTGAGGGCAGACAGGGCAGGTACTGAAGCTTTCTTT.

This chain connects TRBV4-3 to TRBJ1-1; TRBD1 matches 7 bases. Looked up from germline, CDR1 is LGHNA and CDR2 is YSLEER. The CDR3 contains 14 residues. Trimming cost V 2 bases and J 3 bases; bases outside gene matches: 3. CDR3 coding DNA: TGCGCCAGCAGCCAAACCGGACAGGACACTGAAGCTTTCTTT. Encoded protein: CASSQTGQDTEAFF.

A remark on this clone: The junction differs from germline at one of its ends, possibly a read error. The rearrangement links TRBV29-1 to TRBJ2-6; tentatively, D is TRBD1 (5 bases). Germline V CDR1 and CDR2: SQVTM, ANQGSEA. The length of the CDR3 is 16 residues. The CDR3 DNA follows: TGCAGCGTTCAAAATCGAGCTTTCTCTGGGGCCAACGGCCTGACTTTC. It codes for CSVQNRAFSGANGLTF.

This clone was counted a single time. The chain links TRBV5-1 to TRBJ1-2, with D possibly TRBD1 on 5 matching bases. V lost 4 bases and J 4 bases, leaving 17 bases between the germline ends. This CDR3 comprises 15 residues. Germline V gene data show CDR1 as SGHRS and CDR2 as YFSETQ. The CDR3 spells CASSRTPGVRYGYTF. The CDR3 DNA follows: TGCGCCAGCAGCAGGACTCCGGGGGTACGCTATGGCTACACCTTC. The whole variable domain, filled in from reference TRBV5-1 and TRBJ1-2, reads KAGVTQTPRYLIKTRGQQVTLSCSPISGHRSVSWYQQTPGQGLQFLFEYFSETQRNKGNFPGRFSGRQFSNSRSEMNVSTLELGDSALYLCASSRTPGVRYGYTFGSGTRLTVV.

The chain has TRBV5-1 and TRBJ2-3, with TRBD1 as a possible D gene (5 bases). Germline CDR1 reads SGHRS; CDR2 reads YFSETQ. Trimming took off 0 bases at V and 0 bases at J, with 11 bases between the two ends. The CDR3 spans 16 residues. The CDR3 DNA is TGCGCCAGCAGCTTGGTACTGACAGCTAGCACAGATACGCAGTATTTT. Translating it yields CASSLVLTASTDTQYF.

The CDR3 nucleotides are TGTGCCAGCACCTCAACAGGGAGACAGAACGGGGAGCTGTTTTTT. It specifies CASTSTGRQNGELFF. V is TRBV6-1 and J is TRBJ2-2, with D perhaps TRBD1 (6 bases). V was pared by 7 bases and J by 7 bases, with 19 bases between. The CDR3 runs to 15 residues. Germline CDR1 and CDR2: MNHNS and SASEGT.

The genes are TRBV7-2 and TRBJ2-2, with 10 nucleotides matching TRBD1. Germline values: CDR1 SGHTA, CDR2 FQGNSA. With 5 bases clipped from V and 5 bases from J, the junction kept 5 bases outside the gene matches. The CDR3 is made up of 15 amino acids. The CDR3 spells CASSRGQGRTGELFF. In DNA, the CDR3 is TGTGCCAGCAGCCGGGGACAGGGGCGAACCGGGGAGCTGTTTTTT. Together with reference TRBV7-2 and TRBJ2-2, the CDR3 gives the full variable domain: GAGVSQSPSNKVTEKGKDVELRCDPISGHTALYWYRQSLGQGLEFLIYFQGNSAPDKSGLPSDRFSAERTGGSVSTLTIQRTQQEDSAVYLCASSRGQGRTGELFFGEGSRLTVL.

In DNA, the CDR3 is TGTGCCAGCAGCCGGGACAGGGGTGCCAATGAGCAGTTCTTC. This encodes CASSRDRGANEQFF. The chain uses TRBV2 and TRBJ2-1; 10 bases are a match to TRBD1. This CDR3 spans 14 amino acids. Germline CDR1 reads SNHLY; CDR2 reads FYNNEI. The V gene end was trimmed by 6 bases and the J gene end by 6 bases; junction bases not matched to a gene: 5.

This chain joins TRBV29-1 and TRBJ2-7; no reliable D call. In germline, CDR1 is SQVTM, CDR2 ANQGSEA. The CDR3 loop spans 11 amino acids. V lost 7 bases to trimming and J lost 2 bases, with 9 bases between them. In DNA, the CDR3 is TGCAGCGCCAAGCGCACCTACGAGCAGTACTTC. Its protein product is CSAKRTYEQYF.

The sample holds one count of this clone. The chain is built from TRBV5-5 and TRBJ1-5; D is undetermined. The V end lost 0 bases, the J end lost 4 bases, and 5 bases lay between the germline ends. This CDR3 region has 13 residues. Germline V lookup: CDR1 SGHKS, CDR2 YYEKEE (reference sequence). The CDR3 region has the DNA TGTGCCAGCAGCTTGGCGGGAAATCAGCCCCAGCATTTT. Translated: CASSLAGNQPQHF.